These 21 T cell receptor beta chains were all obtained from the same sample, sequenced in a study of CD8 T cells in ankylosing spondylitis. Study-wide results and limits: A motif of 7 to 9 highly homologous TCR beta variants was seen as apparently characteristic of ankylosing spondylitis blood.

One entry per CDR3 protein results from TCRdb running MiXCR on the 5' RACE reads. The table includes 700,000 to 850,000 distinct CDR3 sequences, about 11% detected once. Their cognate antigens are unknown. Sequencing was done on a sample of blood, either unsorted or a sorted T cell fraction (not recorded which). These receptor sequences come from a male donor with ankylosing spondylitis.

In this sample, this clonotype turned up a few times. This chain connects TRBV5-6 to TRBJ2-2; the D gene is possibly TRBD1 (6 bases). The V gene's germline CDR1 is SGHDT and CDR2 YYEEEE. The CDR3 is made up of 17 amino acids. The V end was cut by 4 bases, the J end by 1 base, with 17 bases between. This CDR3 reads CASSRDAGGRNTGELFF. Written as DNA, the CDR3 is TGTGCCAGCAGCCGGGATGCTGGGGGCCGGAACACCGGGGAGCTGTTTTTT.

This chain connects TRBV6-1 to TRBJ1-2; the D is unclear. V was cut by 6 bases and J by 8 bases, with 19 bases left in between. The CDR3 spans 14 residues. Germline assignment: CDR1 MNHNS and CDR2 SASEGT. CDR3 sequence: CASRPPGGSQGYTF. CDR3 DNA sequence: TGTGCCAGCAGGCCCCCGGGCGGCAGCCAAGGCTACACCTTC.

The rearrangement joins TRBV20-1 to TRBJ1-1; D is unclear. The V gene lost 6 bases and the J gene lost 4 bases, with 15 bases spanning the gap. In germline, CDR1 is DFQATT, CDR2 SNEGSKA (reference sequence). The CDR3 contains 13 residues. CDR3 amino acids: CSATWGGITEAFF. CDR3 nucleotides: TGCAGTGCCACCTGGGGAGGGATCACTGAAGCTTTCTTT.

This clonotype was seen a few times. DNA for the CDR3: TGTGCCAGCAGCGGCCCTGGACAGGGAACGAGCAATGAGCAGTTCTTC. Its protein is CASSGPGQGTSNEQFF. The chain couples TRBV9 to TRBJ2-1, with 8 positions matching TRBD1. Germline CDR1 SGDLS, CDR2 YYNGEE. Unmatched junction bases numbered 11, after V lost 3 bases and J lost 6 bases. There are 16 residues in the CDR3.

This clonotype came up a few times. This rearrangement joins TRBV4-2 to TRBJ2-7, with D possibly matching TRBD1 (5 bases). Trimming left V 1 base short and J 2 bases short, with 15 bases between. Germline-derived CDR1 and CDR2 are LGHNA and YNFKEQ. The length of the CDR3 is 16 residues. This chain's CDR3 is CASSQGSAGKTYEQYF. For the CDR3, the DNA is TGTGCCAGCAGCCAAGGTTCCGCAGGGAAAACCTACGAGCAGTACTTC.

The chain uses TRBV20-1 and TRBJ1-1; the D gene is possibly TRBD1 (6 bases). Germline V gene sequence: CDR1 DFQATT, CDR2 SNEGSKA (reference sequence). Trimming left V 0 bases short and J 5 bases short, with 16 bases between. The CDR3 sequence is 15 residues long. CDR3 DNA sequence: TGCAGTGCTAGAGATTGGGGGGGCGCGCGGACTGAAGCTTTCTTT. It is translated as CSARDWGGARTEAFF.

This clonotype was observed many times. The V gene is TRBV5-5, the J gene TRBJ2-7; D not certain. The germline CDR1 and CDR2 sequences are SGHKS and YYEKEE (reference sequence). V was clipped by 1 base and J by 1 base, with 6 bases between them. The CDR3 sequence is 13 residues long. CDR3 in amino acids: CASSLTLSYEQYF. CDR3 coding DNA: TGTGCCAGCAGCTTGACTCTATCCTACGAGCAGTACTTC.

This clonotype was seen many times. The chain carries TRBV6-2 or TRBV6-3 and TRBJ1-1; the D is unclear. V shed 6 bases and J shed 5 bases, with 19 bases lying between them. Germline assignment: CDR1 MNHEY and CDR2 SVGEGT. CDR3 size: 15 residues. The CDR3 sequence: CASRHGSAGGTEAFF. The CDR3, as DNA: TGTGCCAGCAGGCACGGATCTGCCGGAGGGACTGAAGCTTTCTTT.

The chain employs TRBV7-2 and TRBJ1-4; D call uncertain. Germline V lookup: CDR1 SGHTA, CDR2 FQGNSA. V dropped 5 bases and J dropped 8 bases, with 18 bases sitting between them. The CDR3 has 15 residues. The CDR3: CASSPIRGSGEKLFF. DNA of the CDR3: TGTGCCAGCAGCCCAATTCGGGGAAGCGGCGAAAAACTGTTTTTT.

This clonotype was observed a few times. The J gene is TRBJ1-1, the V gene TRBV24-1; 7 bases match TRBD1. Trimming cost V 6 bases and J 5 bases; bases outside gene matches: 5. The CDR3 consists of 13 residues. Germline V lookup: CDR1 KGHDR, CDR2 SFDVKD. CDR3 bases: TGTGCCACCAGTTCGCCAGGGGGAACTGAAGCTTTCTTT. It yields the protein CATSSPGGTEAFF.

This clonotype was counted only a few times. The genes are TRBV11-2 and TRBJ1-2, with a tentative D call TRBD1 (5 bases). Trimming removed 4 bases at V and 6 bases at J, with 15 bases between. The length of the CDR3 is 14 residues. Per germline, CDR1 SGHAT and CDR2 FQNNGV. This CDR3 reads CASSSPRGWDGYTF. The CDR3 bases are TGTGCCAGCAGCTCCCCGAGGGGATGGGATGGCTACACCTTC.

This clonotype was counted between two and nine times. The V gene is TRBV29-1, the J gene TRBJ2-5; no firm D call. V lost 4 bases and J lost 9, with 18 bases in between. The CDR3 runs to 13 residues. The germline V gene encodes CDR1 SQVTM and CDR2 ANQGSEA. CDR3 in amino acids: CSVVPATSSAQYF. The DNA for the CDR3 is TGCAGCGTTGTTCCGGCTACGTCTTCGGCCCAGTACTTC. Full variable domain (rest looked up from reference TRBV29-1 and TRBJ2-5): SAVISQKPSRDICQRGTSLTIQCQVDSQVTMMFWYRQQPGQSLTLIATANQGSEATYESGFVIDKFPISRPNLTFSTLTVSNMSPEDSSIYLCSVVPATSSAQYFGPGTRLLVL.

This clonotype was observed a few times. V and J are TRBV15 and TRBJ2-5, with no clear D. Germline CDR1 LNHNV, CDR2 YYDKDF (reference sequence). The ends were cut back, 5 bases at V and 2 bases at J, with 9 bases in the middle. The length of the CDR3 is 13 residues. CDR3 protein: CATSVGPQETQYF. The CDR3, as DNA: TGTGCCACCAGCGTAGGGCCTCAAGAGACCCAGTACTTC.

This clonotype came up a few times. V usage is TRBV20-1 and J usage is TRBJ1-5; D may be TRBD1 (5 bases). CDR3 length equals 14 residues. The V end lost 5 bases, the J end lost 1 base, and 12 bases lay between the germline ends. Germline assignment: CDR1 DFQATT and CDR2 SNEGSKA (reference sequence). The CDR3 spells CSAVDRLSNQPQHF. In DNA, the CDR3 is TGCAGTGCTGTTGACAGACTCAGCAATCAGCCCCAGCATTTT.

The chain joins TRBV7-9 to TRBJ1-1; D remains ambiguous. CDR1 and CDR2 from the germline V gene are SEHNR and FQNEAQ (reference sequence). The V and J ends lost 1 base and 10 bases respectively, with 10 bases between them. The CDR3 spans 12 residues. The CDR3, as DNA: TGTGCCAGCAGCTTAGGGGCGGGAGTAGCTTTCTTT. Encoded protein: CASSLGAGVAFF.

The table lists this clonotype with a few counts. V and J are TRBV7-2 and TRBJ2-7, with D perhaps TRBD1 (6 bases). Germline V CDR1 and CDR2: SGHTA, FQGNSA. V was shortened by 5 bases and J by 6 bases, with 23 bases between the two germline ends. The CDR3 extends over 16 amino acids. CDR3 DNA: TGTGCCAGCAGCCCTACCTGGGGCAGGGGATCAAGCGAGCAGTACTTC. This codes for CASSPTWGRGSSEQYF.

In this sample, this clonotype turned up a few times. The chain has TRBV10-3 and TRBJ2-7; 9 bases are shared with TRBD2. The V segment lost 5 bases and the J segment 2 bases; nucleotides outside the gene matches: 10. Germline V CDR1 and CDR2: ENHRY, SYGVKD. The CDR3 has 16 residues. CDR3 protein: CAISPGSGGDPYEQYF. As DNA, the CDR3 is TGTGCCATCAGTCCCGGTAGCGGGGGAGACCCCTACGAGCAGTACTTC.

This clonotype was detected many times. The V and J genes are TRBV4-2 and TRBJ2-7, with D perhaps given as TRBD1 or TRBD2 (5 bases each). This CDR3 has 16 amino acids. V was trimmed by 2 bases and J by 3 bases, leaving 17 bases between them. Germline V gene lookup returns CDR1 LGHNA and CDR2 YNFKEQ. The CDR3 DNA reads TGTGCCAGCAGCCAACAATTCCAGCCGAGGGGCTACGAGCAGTACTTC. It codes for CASSQQFQPRGYEQYF.

The chain is built from TRBV7-8 and TRBJ2-3; no clear D gene. The CDR3 loop spans 11 amino acids. CDR1 is SGHVS and CDR2 is FQNEAQ in the germline V gene. Trimming removed 7 bases at V and 5 bases at J, with 7 bases between. CDR3 residues: CASIGGDTQYF. In DNA form, the CDR3 reads TGTGCCAGCATCGGTGGAGATACGCAGTATTTT.

The rearrangement uses TRBV9 and TRBJ2-7; TRBD1 matches at 7 bases. The CDR3 is 14 amino acids. Unmatched junction bases numbered 2, after V lost 0 bases and J lost 2 bases. Per the germline V gene, CDR1 is SGDLS and CDR2 is YYNGEE. The CDR3 DNA sequence: TGTGCCAGCAGCGTAGGGACAGGCCCCTACGAGCAGTACTTC. Protein: CASSVGTGPYEQYF.

The chain employs TRBV18 and TRBJ2-7; possible D gene TRBD1, 5 bases. The CDR3 runs to 16 residues. Trimming shortened V by 0 bases and J by 0 bases, and 12 bases separated the two germline ends. Germline V CDR1 and CDR2: KGHSH, LQKENI. CDR3 region: CASSPPKGHSSYEQYF. In DNA form, the CDR3 reads TGTGCCAGCTCACCACCGAAAGGACATAGCTCCTACGAGCAGTACTTC.